This T cell receptor beta chain was sequenced for a study of response to subunit inactivated influenza vaccine (dated by TCRdb to the late 2010s). The study in broad terms: To follow how T cells responded to a trivalent subunit inactivated influenza vaccine, the researchers relied on deep quantitative profiling of the T cell receptor repertoire.

Receptors were amplified or captured by RT-PCR. TCRdb records Illumina HiSeq 2500 as the sequencer. The public sequencing data were trimmed at Q25 with fastp and processed into clonotypes with MiXCR by TCRdb, which kept only in-frame beta chains. Rows matching on CDR3 protein sequence are summarized as one entry with the most common DNA and genes. For this sample the table gives 170,000 or so distinct CDR3 sequences, of which around a tenth were detected only once. The top ten clonotypes cover 35% to 40% of the sample. General findings and caveats noted by the study authors: According to the authors, only a limited number of new T cells may be recruited by each seasonal influenza vaccination.

Ten or more counts support this clonotype. Its target antigen remains unknown. Within one base of it there is no much larger clone, and no base qualities were kept. The junction shows trimming of 6 bases on V and 1 base on J, plus 8 bases between the germline ends. The germline V gene sets CDR1 to SNHLY and CDR2 to FYNNEI. The CDR3 spans 13 residues, from the cysteine through the phenylalanine. Only CDR3 DNA remains: 39 bases, in frame from the first base. The sequence derives from a man aged 45 to 75 who received an inactivated influenza vaccine. Donor details come from another sample of the same person, matched by shared clones. The chain couples TRBV2 to TRBJ2-3; a tentative D match to TRBD2 spans 5 bases. This specimen was CD8+ T cells sorted from PBMCs, taken less than 25 months after vaccination. The nucleotide sequence reads TGTGCCAGCAGATGGGGAGGCACAGATACGCAGTATTTT. It codes for CASRWGGTDTQYF.